Following are 2 T cell receptor beta chains from one sample sequenced in a study of T cell responses to AZD1222 COVID-19 vaccine. Using immunoSEQ multiplex PCR, the repertoire was profiled, and TCRdb retains in-frame clones only, with some absent. The data hold 75,000 to 90,000 clones, with 80% to 90% observed a single time. Here the sequenced sample was peripheral blood, taken 28 days after the second AZD1222 dose. These receptor sequences come from an adult who received the AZD1222 COVID-19 vaccine.

The sample holds a few counts of this clone. V is TRBV30 and J is TRBJ1-5, with 8 bases fitting TRBD1. Germline CDR1 and CDR2: GTSNPN and SVGIG (reference sequence). With 2 bases clipped from V and 0 bases from J, the junction kept 9 bases outside the gene matches. The CDR3 extends over 17 amino acids. The CDR3 DNA is TGTGCCTGGAGTATCCAACAGGGGGAATATAGCAATCAGCCCCAGCATTTT. This sequence encodes CAWSIQQGEYSNQPQHF. Complete variable domain (other parts from reference TRBV30 and TRBJ1-5): SQTIHQWPATLVQPVGSPLSLECTVEGTSNPNLYWYRQAAGRGLQLLFYSVGIGQISSEVPQNLSASRPQDRQFILSSKKLLLSDSGFYLCAWSIQQGEYSNQPQHFGDGTRLSIL.

V and J are TRBV27 and TRBJ2-7; D not resolved. Germline values: CDR1 MNHEY, CDR2 SMNVEV (reference sequence). The ends were cut back, 4 bases at V and 7 bases at J, with 17 bases in the middle. The CDR3 is 14 residues long. CDR3 sequence: CASSSVDPRQEQYF. The CDR3, as DNA: TGTGCCAGCAGTTCGGTAGACCCGCGTCAGGAGCAGTACTTC.